This T cell receptor (beta chain) was sequenced during a study of blood T cell repertoires in COVID-19. About the study: PBMCs, B-cell-depleted T cells, or T cells provided the cDNA or gDNA that made up the material.

In the original analysis: The authors estimated nucleated cell counts from reference gene primer amplification. Clones were sequenced by immunoSEQ multiplex PCR, and TCRdb holds only the in-frame ones, with some missing. D and trimming were read from the DNA, whereas the V and J calls and clone size are those reported in that table. The sample contains about 130,000 clones, 78% of which appear only once. The sequencing sample was made of peripheral blood. This receptor was obtained from a man between 60 and 75 years old who had recovered from COVID-19.

This CDR3 is CASSQPRGNRLGGYTF. The CDR3 DNA sequence: TGCGCCAGCAGCCAACCCCGGGGGAACAGGTTGGGTGGCTACACCTTC. The V gene is TRBV4-1, the J gene TRBJ1-2; weak D call: TRBD1 (5 bases). The ends were cut back, 2 bases at V and 7 bases at J, with 20 bases in the middle. The CDR3 is 16 amino acids. The germline V gene encodes CDR1 MGHRA and CDR2 YSYEKL.